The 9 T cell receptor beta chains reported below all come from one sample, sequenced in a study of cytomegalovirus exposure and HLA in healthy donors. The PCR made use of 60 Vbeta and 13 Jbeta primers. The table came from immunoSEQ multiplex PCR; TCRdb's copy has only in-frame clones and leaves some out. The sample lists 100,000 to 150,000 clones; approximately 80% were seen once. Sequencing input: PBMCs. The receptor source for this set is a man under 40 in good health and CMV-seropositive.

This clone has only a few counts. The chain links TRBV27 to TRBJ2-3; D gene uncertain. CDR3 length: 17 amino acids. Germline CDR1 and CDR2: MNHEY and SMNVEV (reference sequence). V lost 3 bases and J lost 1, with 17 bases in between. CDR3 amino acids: CASSFRPPFEGTDTQYF. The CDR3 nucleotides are TGTGCCAGCAGTTTTCGTCCCCCGTTTGAGGGCACAGATACGCAGTATTTT.

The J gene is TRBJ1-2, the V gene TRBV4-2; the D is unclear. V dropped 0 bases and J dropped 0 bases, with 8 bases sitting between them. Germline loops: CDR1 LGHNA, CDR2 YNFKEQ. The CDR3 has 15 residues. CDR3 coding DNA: TGTGCCAGCAGCCAAGAAGCGAGGTCTAACTATGGCTACACCTTC. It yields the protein CASSQEARSNYGYTF.

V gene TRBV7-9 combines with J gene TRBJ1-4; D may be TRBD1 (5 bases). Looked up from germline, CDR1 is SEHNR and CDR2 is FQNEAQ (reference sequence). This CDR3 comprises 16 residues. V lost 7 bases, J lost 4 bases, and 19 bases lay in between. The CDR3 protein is CASIRSVDTHNEKLFF. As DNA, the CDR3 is TGTGCCAGCATCCGGAGCGTGGACACCCATAATGAAAAACTGTTTTTT.

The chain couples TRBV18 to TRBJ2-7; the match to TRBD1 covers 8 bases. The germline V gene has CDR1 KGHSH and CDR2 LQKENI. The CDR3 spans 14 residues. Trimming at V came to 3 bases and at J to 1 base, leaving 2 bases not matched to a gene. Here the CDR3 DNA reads TGTGCCAGCTCACCGGGACAGGAGTCCTACGAGCAGTACTTC. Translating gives CASSPGQESYEQYF.

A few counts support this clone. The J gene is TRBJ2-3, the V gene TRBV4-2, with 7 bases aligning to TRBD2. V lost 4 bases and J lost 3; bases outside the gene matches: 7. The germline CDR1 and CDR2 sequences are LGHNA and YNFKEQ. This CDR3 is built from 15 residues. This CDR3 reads CASSLRGEVTDTQYF. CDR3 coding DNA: TGTGCCAGCAGCCTCCGGGGGGAGGTGACAGATACGCAGTATTTT.

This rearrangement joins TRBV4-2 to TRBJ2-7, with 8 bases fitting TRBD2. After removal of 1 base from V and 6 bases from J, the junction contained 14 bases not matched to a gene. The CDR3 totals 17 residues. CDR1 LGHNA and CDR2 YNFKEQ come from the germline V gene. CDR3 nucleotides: TGTGCCAGCAGCCAAGCGGGGGGGGTGCTAGCGGGCGGCGAGCAGTACTTC. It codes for CASSQAGGVLAGGEQYF.

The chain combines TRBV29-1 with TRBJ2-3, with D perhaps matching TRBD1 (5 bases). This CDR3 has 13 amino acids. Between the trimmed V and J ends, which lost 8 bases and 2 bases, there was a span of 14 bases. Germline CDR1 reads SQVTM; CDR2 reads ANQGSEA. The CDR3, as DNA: TGCAGCATCGCGCAGGGTTCCACAGATACGCAGTATTTT. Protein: CSIAQGSTDTQYF.

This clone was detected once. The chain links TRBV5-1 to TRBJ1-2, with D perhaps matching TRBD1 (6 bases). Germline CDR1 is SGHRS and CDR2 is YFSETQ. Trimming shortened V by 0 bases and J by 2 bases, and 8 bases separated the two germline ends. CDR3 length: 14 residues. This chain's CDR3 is CASSLAGQNYGYTF. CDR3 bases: TGCGCCAGCAGCTTGGCCGGACAGAACTATGGCTACACCTTC.

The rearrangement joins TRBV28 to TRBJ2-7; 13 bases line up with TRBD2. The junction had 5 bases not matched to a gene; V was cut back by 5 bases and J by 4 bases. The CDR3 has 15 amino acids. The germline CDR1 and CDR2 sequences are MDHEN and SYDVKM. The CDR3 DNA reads TGTGCCAGCAGTCCCTTACTAGCGGGAGGGTACGAGCAGTACTTC. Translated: CASSPLLAGGYEQYF.